This T cell receptor (beta chain) appears in the sequencing data of a study of cytomegalovirus exposure and HLA in healthy donors. Sequencing was performed with immunoSEQ multiplex PCR; in TCRdb, only in-frame clones are kept and a portion is missing. The top ten clones hold roughly 1.2% of a sample with 68,000 or so clones, approximately 88% of them seen once. This CDR3 comprises 16 residues. The V gene end was trimmed by 1 base and the J gene end by 0 bases; junction bases not matched to a gene: 5. Germline CDR1 reads LGHNA; CDR2 reads YNFKEQ. Sequencing used PBMCs. This TCR was recovered from a woman aged 18-29 years in good health and CMV-seronegative. The rearrangement links TRBV4-2 to TRBJ2-7, with 8 bases fitting TRBD2. The CDR3 loop is CASSQVAGGSSYEQYF. CDR3 DNA sequence: TGTGCCAGCAGCCAAGTGGCGGGGGGAAGCTCCTACGAGCAGTACTTC.